The text below deals with one T cell receptor (beta chain). Its antigen is not identified. One junction end disagrees with the germline gene, perhaps due to a read error. TCR beta cDNA was prepared out of around 460 ng total RNA by means of a constant-region primer. Three nested multiplex PCR rounds of slightly modified ARM-PCR generated TCR beta libraries. A C-beta reverse primer and TRBV1-TRBV30 forward primers served in each of the first two PCR rounds, at around 10 cycles apiece. Each CDR3 protein gets one entry after TCRdb re-called the multiplex PCR reads with MiXCR. The sample has some 51,000 distinct CDR3 sequences, about 68% seen once. The germline V gene encodes CDR1 MNHEY and CDR2 SVGAGI. This CDR3 is built from 17 residues. Co-extracted RNA and DNA came from roughly 20-30 mg of unsorted bulk tissue. The sample is drawn from a study of tumor-infiltrating lymphocytes in primary liver carcinoma. The study's findings and limits: Tumor-adjacent and tumor-blood pairs overlapped less than tumor region pairs did.

Sequenced material: liver tumor tissue from sampling region 3. Documented subset: tumor region T3, left-lateral pole. The chain employs TRBV6-5 and TRBJ2-1; possible D gene TRBD2, 6 bases. The sequence was obtained from a man in his forties or fifties with primary liver carcinoma and hepatitis B virus infection. The DNA of the CDR3 is TGTCCCAGCAGTTACCCGCGGGGAGGCGGCTCCTACAATGAGCAGTTCTTC. Translated, it gives CPSSYPRGGGSYNEQFF.